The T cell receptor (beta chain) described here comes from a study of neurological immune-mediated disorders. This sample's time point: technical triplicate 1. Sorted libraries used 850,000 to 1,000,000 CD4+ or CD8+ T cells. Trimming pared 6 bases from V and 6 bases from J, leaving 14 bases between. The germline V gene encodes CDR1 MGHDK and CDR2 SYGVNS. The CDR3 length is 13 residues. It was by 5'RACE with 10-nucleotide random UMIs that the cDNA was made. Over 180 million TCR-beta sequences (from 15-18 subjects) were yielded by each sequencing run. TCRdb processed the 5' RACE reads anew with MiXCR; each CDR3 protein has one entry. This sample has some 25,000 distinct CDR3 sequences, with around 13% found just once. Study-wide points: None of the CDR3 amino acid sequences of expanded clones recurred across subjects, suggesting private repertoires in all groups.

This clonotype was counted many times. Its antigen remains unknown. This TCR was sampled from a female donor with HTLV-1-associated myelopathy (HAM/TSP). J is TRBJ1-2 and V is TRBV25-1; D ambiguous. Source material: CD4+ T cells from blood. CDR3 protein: CASRFAGNHGYTF. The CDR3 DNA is TGTGCCAGCAGGTTCGCGGGGAACCATGGCTACACCTTC.